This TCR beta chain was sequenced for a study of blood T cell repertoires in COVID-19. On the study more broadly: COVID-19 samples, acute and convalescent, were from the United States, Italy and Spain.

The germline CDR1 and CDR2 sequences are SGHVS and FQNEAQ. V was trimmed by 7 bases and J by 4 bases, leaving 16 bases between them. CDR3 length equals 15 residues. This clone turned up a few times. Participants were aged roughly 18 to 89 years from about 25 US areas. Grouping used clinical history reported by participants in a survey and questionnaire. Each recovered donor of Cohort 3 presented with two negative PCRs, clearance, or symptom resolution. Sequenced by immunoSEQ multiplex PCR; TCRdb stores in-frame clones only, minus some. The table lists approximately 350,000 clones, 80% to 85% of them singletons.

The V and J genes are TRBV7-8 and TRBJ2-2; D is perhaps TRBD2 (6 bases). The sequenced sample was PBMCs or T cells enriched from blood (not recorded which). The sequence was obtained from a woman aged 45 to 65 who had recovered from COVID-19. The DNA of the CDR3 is TGTGCCAGCACCCCAGCGGGCAAAAGCACCGGGGAGCTGTTTTTT. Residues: CASTPAGKSTGELFF. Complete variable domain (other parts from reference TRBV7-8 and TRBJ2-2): GAGVSQSPRYKVAKRGQDVALRCDPISGHVSLFWYQQALGQGPEFLTYFQNEAQLDKSGLPSDRFFAERPEGSVSTLKIQRTQQEDSAVYLCASTPAGKSTGELFFGEGSRLTVL.